The 30 T cell receptor beta chains below all came from one sample that was sequenced in a study of control samples from healthy donors and cancer patients. Some clones are missing from TCRdb's copy, which holds only in-frame ones; the method was immunoSEQ multiplex PCR. Among 65,000 to 80,000 clones listed, roughly 89% were seen once. The sequenced sample was PBMCs. The receptors stem from a woman aged 55-75 years with head and neck cancer.

The chain carries TRBV19 and TRBJ2-1; D uncertain. The ends were cut back, 4 bases at V and 3 bases at J, with 10 bases in the middle. The CDR3 runs to 14 residues. CDR1 is LNHDA and CDR2 is SQIVND in the germline V gene (reference sequence). The CDR3 DNA is TGTGCCAGTAGTAACCGTGGCCTCTACAATGAGCAGTTCTTC. Protein sequence: CASSNRGLYNEQFF. Supplemented by reference TRBV19 and TRBJ2-1, the full variable domain reads DGGITQSPKYLFRKEGQNVTLSCEQNLNHDAMYWYRQDPGQGLRLIYYSQIVNDFQKGDIAEGYSVSREKKESFPLTVTSAQKNPTAFYLCASSNRGLYNEQFFGPGTRLTVL.

The chain combines TRBV4-1 with TRBJ2-7; D unresolved. The ends were cut back, 0 bases at V and 3 bases at J, with 12 bases in the middle. The CDR3 contains 15 residues. Per germline, CDR1 MGHRA and CDR2 YSYEKL. CDR3 coding DNA: TGCGCCAGCAGCCAAGATCCCCTATTGTTCTACGAGCAGTACTTC. This gives the protein CASSQDPLLFYEQYF.

The J gene is TRBJ1-5, the V gene TRBV30, with 9 bases fitting TRBD1. This CDR3 has 17 amino acids. The germline CDR1 and CDR2 sequences are GTSNPN and SVGIG (reference sequence). With 0 bases clipped from V and 4 bases from J, the junction kept 10 bases outside the gene matches. CDR3 sequence reads: CAWSVARTGDSNQPQHF. The CDR3 bases are TGTGCCTGGAGTGTAGCAAGGACAGGGGATTCAAATCAGCCCCAGCATTTT.

This clone was recorded once. The CDR3 DNA follows: TGTGCCAGCAGTCCCTACAATGAGCAGTTCTTC. Protein sequence: CASSPYNEQFF. The chain couples TRBV6-2 or TRBV6-3 to TRBJ2-1; no clear D gene. CDR1 and CDR2 from the germline V gene are MNHEY and SVGEGT. The CDR3 has 11 residues. Trimming pared 5 bases from V and 2 bases from J, leaving 1 base between.

CDR3 sequence (DNA): TGTGCCAGCAGCTTAGGGGACGAGCAGTACTTC. This gives the protein CASSLGDEQYF. The chain couples TRBV11-2 to TRBJ2-7; no definite D call. V was pared by 1 base and J by 5 bases, with 3 bases between. CDR3 length equals 11 residues. Germline loops: CDR1 SGHAT, CDR2 FQNNGV.

In DNA, the CDR3 is TGTGCCAGCAGCCAATCCGGGACAAGCACTGAAGCTTTCTTT. Translation: CASSQSGTSTEAFF. The chain recombines TRBV7-9 with TRBJ1-1; D is perhaps TRBD1 (6 bases). Germline V gives CDR1 SEHNR, CDR2 FQNEAQ (reference sequence). Between the trimmed V and J ends, which lost 5 bases and 4 bases, there was a span of 14 bases. The CDR3 loop spans 14 amino acids. Together with reference TRBV7-9 and TRBJ1-1, the CDR3 gives the full variable domain: DTGVSQNPRHKITKRGQNVTFRCDPISEHNRLYWYRQTLGQGPEFLTYFQNEAQLEKSRLLSDRFSAERPKGSFSTLEIQRTEQGDSAMYLCASSQSGTSTEAFFGQGTRLTVV.

This chain uses TRBV19 with TRBJ1-5, with D uncertain. Per the germline V gene, CDR1 is LNHDA and CDR2 is SQIVND (reference sequence). Trimming left V 4 bases short and J 7 bases short, with 8 bases between. The CDR3 is made up of 12 amino acids. CDR3 sequence: CASSTLTQPQHF. CDR3 bases: TGTGCCAGTAGTACCCTTACCCAGCCCCAGCATTTT.

The chain links TRBV6-4 to TRBJ1-2, with D unclear. The CDR3 loop spans 15 amino acids. From germline, CDR1 is MRHNA and CDR2 SNTAGT. Trimming took 6 bases from V and 7 from J, leaving 21 bases between them. CDR3 protein: CASSLGRDPLVGYTF. CDR3 DNA: TGTGCCAGCAGCTTAGGGCGGGATCCACTGGTTGGCTACACCTTC.

The genes are TRBV5-6 and TRBJ2-6; D unclear. CDR1 SGHDT and CDR2 YYEEEE come from the germline V gene. The length of the CDR3 is 15 residues. Trimming took off 4 bases at V and 0 bases at J, with 8 bases between the two ends. CDR3 bases: TGTGCCAGCAGCAAAGAAAGCTCTGGGGCCAACGTCCTGACTTTC. It yields the protein CASSKESSGANVLTF.

This clone was observed a single time. V usage is TRBV6-5 and J usage is TRBJ1-1; tentative D call: TRBD1 (6 bases). The CDR3 consists of 13 residues. V dropped 7 bases and J dropped 4 bases, with 13 bases sitting between them. In germline, CDR1 is MNHEY, CDR2 SVGAGI. Written as DNA, the CDR3 is TGTGCCAGCACCTCTCAAGGGGGCACTGAAGCTTTCTTT. Translated, it gives CASTSQGGTEAFF.

The V and J genes are TRBV6-6 and TRBJ1-6; D gene unclear. V was cut by 1 base and J by 17 bases, with 15 bases left in between. The CDR3 covers 13 residues. The germline V gene encodes CDR1 MNHNY and CDR2 SVGAGI (reference sequence). The CDR3 DNA sequence: TGTGCCAGCAGTTACTTCCTAGGCGGGGATATCCACTTT. Translating it yields CASSYFLGGDIHF.

The chain joins TRBV19 to TRBJ1-2; possibly TRBD1 for D (5 bases). The germline gives CDR1 LNHDA, CDR2 SQIVND (reference sequence). The V and J ends lost 3 bases and 6 bases respectively, with 14 bases between them. The CDR3 runs to 14 residues. The CDR3 DNA sequence: TGTGCCAGTAGTATGACGGCAGGGTCGGATGGCTACACCTTC. It codes for CASSMTAGSDGYTF.

This chain links TRBV5-1 with TRBJ1-1; no clear D. V was clipped by 3 bases and J by 2 bases, with 11 bases between them. This CDR3 has 14 amino acids. The germline V gene has CDR1 SGHRS and CDR2 YFSETQ. The CDR3, as DNA: TGCGCCAGCAGCTCCCTGGACGGTAACACTGAAGCTTTCTTT. Amino acids: CASSSLDGNTEAFF. Full variable domain (missing parts from reference TRBV5-1 and TRBJ1-1): KAGVTQTPRYLIKTRGQQVTLSCSPISGHRSVSWYQQTPGQGLQFLFEYFSETQRNKGNFPGRFSGRQFSNSRSEMNVSTLELGDSALYLCASSSLDGNTEAFFGQGTRLTVV.

The V and J genes are TRBV6-5 and TRBJ1-5, with TRBD1 as a possible D gene (6 bases). The CDR3 extends over 14 amino acids. In germline, CDR1 is MNHEY, CDR2 SVGAGI. Trimming took off 8 bases at V and 4 bases at J, with 15 bases between the two ends. In nucleotides, the CDR3 is TGTGCCAGCGGAATTGACCAGGGGAATCAGCCCCAGCATTTT. Encoded protein: CASGIDQGNQPQHF.

The chain links TRBV25-1 to TRBJ1-2, with a tentative D call TRBD1 (5 bases). The V gene lost 4 bases and the J gene lost 7 bases, with 13 bases spanning the gap. Germline loops: CDR1 MGHDK, CDR2 SYGVNS. CDR3 length equals 13 residues. CDR3 sequence reads: CASSVGGGLGYTF. The CDR3 nucleotides read TGTGCCAGCAGTGTTGGGGGAGGTCTTGGCTACACCTTC.

This chain joins TRBV27 and TRBJ2-1; D may be TRBD2 (6 bases). Trimming cost V 3 bases and J 7 bases, with 19 bases left between them. Germline lookup yields CDR1 MNHEY and CDR2 SMNVEV (reference sequence). The CDR3 spans 16 residues. The CDR3 here is CASSFDGGVMGNEQFF. The CDR3, as DNA: TGTGCCAGCAGTTTTGACGGGGGAGTAATGGGAAATGAGCAGTTCTTC.

The genes are TRBV2 and TRBJ1-4, with unresolved D. The CDR3 spans 15 residues. Germline assignment: CDR1 SNHLY and CDR2 FYNNEI. V was cut by 0 bases and J by 0 bases, with 5 bases left in between. The CDR3 sequence: CASSEARATNEKLFF. Written as DNA, the CDR3 is TGTGCCAGCAGTGAAGCGAGAGCAACTAATGAAAAACTGTTTTTT.

The gene calls are TRBV30 and TRBJ2-1, with 11 bases lining up with TRBD2. CDR3 size: 16 residues. CDR1 and CDR2 (germline): GTSNPN, SVGIG (reference sequence). Trimming cost V 4 bases and J 4 bases; bases outside gene matches: 9. The CDR3 protein is CAWNRLGLAGYNEQFF. Written as DNA, the CDR3 is TGTGCCTGGAATCGTTTAGGACTAGCGGGTTACAATGAGCAGTTCTTC.

Only one count was recorded for this clone. The genes are TRBV27 and TRBJ2-3, with TRBD2 matching over 11 bases. Trimming cost V 5 bases and J 3 bases; bases outside gene matches: 7. Germline assignment: CDR1 MNHEY and CDR2 SMNVEV (reference sequence). The CDR3 totals 16 residues. In DNA form, the CDR3 reads TGTGCCAGCAGTCCCAGACTAGCGGGAAGGACAGATACGCAGTATTTT. Encoded protein: CASSPRLAGRTDTQYF.

The DNA for the CDR3 is TGCGCCAGCAGTGAGTCGTCTACTAGCGGGAGCCTCAATGAGCAGTTCTTC. This sequence encodes CASSESSTSGSLNEQFF. The gene calls are TRBV10-1 and TRBJ2-1; 11 bases are shared with TRBD2. The germline V gene encodes CDR1 WNHNN and CDR2 SYGVQD (reference sequence). The CDR3 is 17 amino acids. V shed 0 bases and J 6 bases; nucleotides not matched to a gene: 7.

This rearrangement joins TRBV29-1 to TRBJ1-2; D unresolved. V was clipped by 7 bases and J by 8 bases, with 14 bases between them. Per the germline V gene, CDR1 is SQVTM and CDR2 is ANQGSEA. This CDR3 has 11 amino acids. In DNA form, the CDR3 reads TGCAGCGATAGGTCCCTTCAGGGCTACACCTTC. Translation gives CSDRSLQGYTF.

This sequence joins TRBV30 and TRBJ2-1; TRBD1 might be the D (5 bases). This CDR3 comprises 14 residues. The germline V and J ends were trimmed by 0 bases and 4 bases, with 10 bases remaining between them. Germline CDR1 GTSNPN, CDR2 SVGIG (reference sequence). The CDR3 nucleotides are TGTGCCTGGAGTGTTACAAGGGGATACAATGAGCAGTTCTTC. This encodes CAWSVTRGYNEQFF.

The gene calls are TRBV6-5 and TRBJ2-7; 9 nucleotides line up with TRBD2. The CDR3 spans 13 residues. Germline CDR1 is MNHEY and CDR2 is SVGAGI. V was pared by 10 bases and J by 2 bases, with 6 bases of the junction left unmatched. The CDR3 region has the DNA TGTGCCACCCAGCGGGAGGCCACCTACGAGCAGTACTTC. Protein: CATQREATYEQYF.

V is TRBV4-2 and J is TRBJ2-5, with TRBD2 as a possible D gene (6 bases). The CDR3 extends over 14 amino acids. Between the trimmed V and J ends, which lost 1 base and 7 bases, there was a span of 13 bases. Per the germline V gene, CDR1 is LGHNA and CDR2 is YNFKEQ. The CDR3 DNA is TGTGCCAGCAGCCAAGGTGTAGGGGAGGTGACCCAGTACTTC. This encodes CASSQGVGEVTQYF.

The V gene is TRBV9, the J gene TRBJ1-2; unclear D gene. There are 14 residues in the CDR3. The V gene lost 0 bases and the J gene lost 4 bases, with 10 bases spanning the gap. In germline, CDR1 is SGDLS, CDR2 YYNGEE. The DNA for the CDR3 is TGTGCCAGCAGCGTAGTTCCAGATTCCTATGGCTACACCTTC. Its translation: CASSVVPDSYGYTF. The variable domain in full, with the rest retrieved from reference TRBV9 and TRBJ1-2, is DSGVTQTPKHLITATGQRVTLRCSPRSGDLSVYWYQQSLDQGLQFLIQYYNGEERAKGNILERFSAQQFPDLHSELNLSSLELGDSALYFCASSVVPDSYGYTFGSGTRLTVV.

The chain joins TRBV2 to TRBJ2-5; 8 bases are a match to TRBD1. From germline, CDR1 is SNHLY and CDR2 FYNNEI. The CDR3 spans 15 residues. After removal of 4 bases from V and 4 bases from J, the junction contained 8 bases not matched to a gene. The CDR3 spells CASSVPTGVLETQYF. Written as DNA, the CDR3 is TGTGCCAGCAGTGTACCGACAGGGGTACTAGAGACCCAGTACTTC. Together with reference TRBV2 and TRBJ2-5, the CDR3 gives the full variable domain: EPEVTQTPSHQVTQMGQEVILRCVPISNHLYFYWYRQILGQKVEFLVSFYNNEISEKSEIFDDQFSVERPDGSNFTLKIRSTKLEDSAMYFCASSVPTGVLETQYFGPGTRLLVL.

The chain has TRBV2 and TRBJ2-3; D is unresolved. Germline V gene sequence: CDR1 SNHLY, CDR2 FYNNEI. CDR3 length: 15 residues. Trimming stripped 2 bases from V and 2 bases from J, with 11 bases between. CDR3 amino acids: CASSEYLWSTDTQYF. The CDR3 nucleotides are TGTGCCAGCAGTGAATATCTGTGGTCCACAGATACGCAGTATTTT.

The sample holds a few counts of this clone. The chain uses TRBV3-1 (or the pseudogene TRBV3-2) and TRBJ1-1, with a weak D call TRBD1 (5 bases). The V end was cut by 1 base, the J end by 8 bases, with 14 bases between. CDR1 LGHDT and CDR2 YNNKEL come from the germline V gene (reference sequence). CDR3 size: 14 residues. CDR3 sequence reads: CASSQGVHRSEAFF. The CDR3 DNA sequence: TGTGCCAGCAGCCAAGGGGTCCACAGGTCCGAAGCTTTCTTT.

The chain employs TRBV10-3 and TRBJ1-6, with D hard to call. This CDR3 is built from 17 residues. In germline, CDR1 is ENHRY, CDR2 SYGVKD. Deletions cut 6 bases from V and 0 bases from J, with 15 bases between. CDR3 sequence: CAISEGLGSSYNSPLHF. CDR3 nucleotides: TGTGCCATCAGCGAGGGTCTGGGGAGCTCCTATAATTCACCCCTCCACTTT.

This chain connects TRBV28 to TRBJ2-5; a weak D match, TRBD2 (6 bases). CDR3 length equals 15 residues. V was pared by 6 bases and J by 5 bases, with 19 bases between. CDR1 and CDR2 from the germline V gene are MDHEN and SYDVKM. The CDR3 DNA reads as TGTGCCAGCAGAACTCGGGACTCGAGGCGGGAGACCCAGTACTTC. It is translated as CASRTRDSRRETQYF.